The T cell receptor beta chain under discussion was sequenced for a study of blood T cell repertoires in COVID-19. This CDR3 is built from 14 residues. Trimming pared 1 base from V and 10 bases from J, leaving 11 bases between. Germline V gene data show CDR1 as SEHNR and CDR2 as FQNEAQ (reference sequence). Per the study methods: Estimated nucleated cell counts came from reference gene primer amplification. Repertoires were generated with immunoSEQ multiplex PCR, while TCRdb's copy carries only in-frame clones and drops some. V, J and clone size are taken as reported in that table, and D and trimming were inferred from the DNA itself. The sample includes 250,000 to 400,000 clones, about 87% of them seen just once.

The sequenced sample was peripheral blood. This chain uses TRBV7-9 with TRBJ1-6; D unresolved. This TCR was recovered from a woman in her twenties or thirties with COVID-19, enrolled during active disease. The CDR3 loop reads CASSLDSRASPLHF. In nucleotides, the CDR3 is TGTGCCAGCAGCTTAGATAGCCGCGCATCACCCCTCCACTTT.